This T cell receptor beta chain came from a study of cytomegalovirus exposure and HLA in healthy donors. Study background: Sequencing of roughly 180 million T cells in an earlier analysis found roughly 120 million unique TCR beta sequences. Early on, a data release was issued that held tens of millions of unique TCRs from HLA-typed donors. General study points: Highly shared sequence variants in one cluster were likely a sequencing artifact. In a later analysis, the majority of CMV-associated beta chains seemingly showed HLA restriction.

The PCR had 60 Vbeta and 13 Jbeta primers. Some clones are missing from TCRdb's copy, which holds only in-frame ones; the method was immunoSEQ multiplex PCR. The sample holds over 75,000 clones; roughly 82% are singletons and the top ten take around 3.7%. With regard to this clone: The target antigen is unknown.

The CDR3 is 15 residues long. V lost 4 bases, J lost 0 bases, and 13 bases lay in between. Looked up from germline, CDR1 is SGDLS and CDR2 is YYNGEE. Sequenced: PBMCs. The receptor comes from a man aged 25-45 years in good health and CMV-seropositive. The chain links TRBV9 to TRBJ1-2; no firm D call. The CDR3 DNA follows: TGTGCCAGCAGCCCTCGAGCCCTCACTAACTATGGCTACACCTTC. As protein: CASSPRALTNYGYTF.